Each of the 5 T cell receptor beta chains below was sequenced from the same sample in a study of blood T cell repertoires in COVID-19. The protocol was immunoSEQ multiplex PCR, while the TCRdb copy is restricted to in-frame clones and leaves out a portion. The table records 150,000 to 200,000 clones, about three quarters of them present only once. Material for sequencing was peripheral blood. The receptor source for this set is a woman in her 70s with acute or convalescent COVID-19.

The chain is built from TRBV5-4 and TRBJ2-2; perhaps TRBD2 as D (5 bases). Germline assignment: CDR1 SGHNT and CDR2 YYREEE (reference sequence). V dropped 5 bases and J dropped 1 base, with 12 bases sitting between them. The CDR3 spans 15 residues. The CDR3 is CASRESSGNTGELFF. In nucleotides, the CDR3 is TGTGCCAGCAGGGAGAGCAGCGGGAACACCGGGGAGCTGTTTTTT.

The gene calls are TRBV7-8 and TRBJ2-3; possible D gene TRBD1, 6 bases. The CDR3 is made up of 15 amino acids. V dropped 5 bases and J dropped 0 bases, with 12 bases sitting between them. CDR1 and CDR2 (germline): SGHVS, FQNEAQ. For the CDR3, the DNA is TGTGCCAGCAGCCCCGTGGGGGCTAGCACAGATACGCAGTATTTT. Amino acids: CASSPVGASTDTQYF.

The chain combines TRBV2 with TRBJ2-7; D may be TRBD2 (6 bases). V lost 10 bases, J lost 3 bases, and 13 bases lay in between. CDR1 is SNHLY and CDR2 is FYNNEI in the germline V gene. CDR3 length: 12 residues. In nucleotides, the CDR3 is TGTGCCACAGCGGGCCAACTCTACGAGCAGTACTTC. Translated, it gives CATAGQLYEQYF.

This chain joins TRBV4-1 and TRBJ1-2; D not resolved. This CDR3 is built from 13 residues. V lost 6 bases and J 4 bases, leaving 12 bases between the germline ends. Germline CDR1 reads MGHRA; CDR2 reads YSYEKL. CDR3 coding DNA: TGCGCCAGCAGATCCCCAGTGGCCTATGGCTACACCTTC. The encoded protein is CASRSPVAYGYTF.

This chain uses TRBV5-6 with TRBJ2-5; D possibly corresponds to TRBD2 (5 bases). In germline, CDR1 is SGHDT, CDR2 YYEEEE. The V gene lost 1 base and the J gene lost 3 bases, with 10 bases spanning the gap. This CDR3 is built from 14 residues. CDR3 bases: TGTGCCAGCAGCTTGTTTAGCGCGAAAGAGACCCAGTACTTC. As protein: CASSLFSAKETQYF.